Shown below are 28 T cell receptor beta chains from a single sample sequenced in a study of T cell responses to AZD1222 COVID-19 vaccine. Measured with immunoSEQ multiplex PCR; TCRdb has only the in-frame clones, and not every one. The table includes about 110,000 clones, around 90% detected once. The specimen comprised peripheral blood, sampled on day 0 of AZD1222 vaccination. The receptors here all came from an adult in good health.

The chain is built from TRBV30 and TRBJ1-6; D is possibly TRBD1 (5 bases). The CDR3 sequence is 14 residues long. The V end was cut by 1 base, the J end by 10 bases, with 14 bases between. Germline V gene lookup returns CDR1 GTSNPN and CDR2 SVGIG (reference sequence). CDR3 coding DNA: TGTGCCTGGAGTGGCGGGACGGATGGATCACCCCTCCACTTT. Its protein product is CAWSGGTDGSPLHF. Combining the CDR3 with reference TRBV30 and TRBJ1-6 gives the whole variable domain SQTIHQWPATLVQPVGSPLSLECTVEGTSNPNLYWYRQAAGRGLQLLFYSVGIGQISSEVPQNLSASRPQDRQFILSSKKLLLSDSGFYLCAWSGGTDGSPLHFGNGTRLTVT.

This clone occurred once. This rearrangement joins TRBV7-2 to TRBJ2-3, with 15 bases identical to TRBD2. The V gene's germline CDR1 is SGHTA and CDR2 FQGNSA. After removal of 5 bases from V and 3 bases from J, the junction contained 3 bases not matched to a gene. This CDR3 has 16 residues. This CDR3 is CASSLGLAGGTDTQYF. The CDR3 coding sequence is TGTGCCAGCAGCCTGGGACTAGCGGGGGGAACAGATACGCAGTATTTT.

The rearrangement links TRBV4-3 to TRBJ2-1, with D possibly being TRBD1 (6 bases). The V and J ends lost 1 base and 9 bases respectively, with 13 bases between them. The CDR3 is 14 residues long. Germline-derived CDR1 and CDR2 are LGHNA and YSLEER. DNA for the CDR3: TGCGCCAGCAGCCAAGGGGGTAGCAGGGGTGAGCAGTTCTTC. This sequence encodes CASSQGGSRGEQFF.

This chain joins TRBV24-1 and TRBJ1-2; unclear D gene. The V end was cut by 4 bases, the J end by 8 bases, with 25 bases between. The CDR3 totals 17 residues. Germline-derived CDR1 and CDR2 are KGHDR and SFDVKD. CDR3 nucleotides: TGTGCCACCAGTGAAACCCGTGGGAGCCTTACGACTGGCGGCTACACCTTC. Translation gives CATSETRGSLTTGGYTF.

V and J are TRBV19 and TRBJ2-7; 8 bases agree with TRBD2. The germline gives CDR1 LNHDA, CDR2 SQIVND (reference sequence). The CDR3 is 15 residues long. Unmatched junction bases numbered 8, after V lost 3 bases and J lost 4 bases. The CDR3 sequence is CASSMGLGREYEQYF. The CDR3 DNA reads TGTGCCAGTAGTATGGGACTAGGGCGGGAGTACGAGCAGTACTTC.

This clone has a handful of counts. The CDR3 here is CAWSVGDISYNSPLHF. CDR3 in DNA: TGTGCCTGGAGTGTGGGGGATATCTCCTATAATTCACCCCTCCACTTT. This rearrangement joins TRBV30 to TRBJ1-6; tentative D call: TRBD1 (5 bases). Trimming shortened V by 0 bases and J by 0 bases, and 9 bases separated the two germline ends. Germline V gene data show CDR1 as GTSNPN and CDR2 as SVGIG (reference sequence). This CDR3 has 16 amino acids.

The chain combines TRBV19 with TRBJ2-7; unclear D gene. V shed 3 bases and J shed 3 bases, with 15 bases lying between them. This CDR3 is built from 15 residues. CDR1 and CDR2 (germline): LNHDA, SQIVND (reference sequence). CDR3 protein: CASSIAAKGFYEQYF. CDR3 in DNA: TGTGCCAGTAGTATCGCGGCAAAGGGATTCTACGAGCAGTACTTC.

This clone was seen only a few times. The rearrangement links TRBV24-1 to TRBJ2-3; 8 nucleotides align to TRBD2. The V gene end was trimmed by 1 base and the J gene end by 4 bases; junction bases not matched to a gene: 3. CDR3 size: 15 residues. The germline gives CDR1 KGHDR, CDR2 SFDVKD. CDR3 nucleotide sequence: TGTGCCACCAGTGATTTTGCGGGAGGTTCAGATACGCAGTATTTT. It is translated as CATSDFAGGSDTQYF.

The genes are TRBV27 and TRBJ1-2, with 10 bases lining up with TRBD1. The CDR3 is made up of 15 amino acids. In germline, CDR1 is MNHEY, CDR2 SMNVEV (reference sequence). V shed 5 bases, J shed 4 bases, and the junction held 7 bases outside the gene matches. The CDR3 sequence is CASSPRTGGAYGYTF. CDR3 in DNA: TGTGCCAGCAGTCCCCGGACAGGGGGTGCCTATGGCTACACCTTC.

The chain couples TRBV9 to TRBJ2-7, with a tentative D call TRBD1 (6 bases). CDR3 length: 14 residues. The ends were cut back, 0 bases at V and 3 bases at J, with 10 bases in the middle. Looked up from germline, CDR1 is SGDLS and CDR2 is YYNGEE. CDR3 sequence: CASSVEDRGYEQYF. The CDR3 DNA reads TGTGCCAGCAGCGTAGAGGACAGAGGCTACGAGCAGTACTTC. Together with reference TRBV9 and TRBJ2-7, the CDR3 gives the full variable domain: DSGVTQTPKHLITATGQRVTLRCSPRSGDLSVYWYQQSLDQGLQFLIQYYNGEERAKGNILERFSAQQFPDLHSELNLSSLELGDSALYFCASSVEDRGYEQYFGPGTRLTVT.

With respect to this clone: The same CDR3 arises from other DNA sequences in this sample as well. The gene calls are TRBV9 and TRBJ1-1; a weak D match, TRBD1 (5 bases). Deletions cut 0 bases from V and 3 bases from J, with 6 bases between. This CDR3 contains 13 residues. The V gene's germline CDR1 is SGDLS and CDR2 YYNGEE. The DNA of the CDR3 is TGTGCCAGCAGCGTAGCGGGGGACACTGAAGCTTTCTTT. Translation gives CASSVAGDTEAFF.

The V gene is TRBV18, the J gene TRBJ1-1; D is unresolved. The germline V gene has CDR1 KGHSH and CDR2 LQKENI. This CDR3 has 13 residues. Deletions cut 5 bases from V and 2 bases from J, with 9 bases between. The CDR3, as DNA: TGTGCCAGCTCAATAACAGCCAACACTGAAGCTTTCTTT. This codes for CASSITANTEAFF.

Comments on this clone: The sample contains more than one DNA sequence encoding this CDR3. V and J are TRBV3-1 (or the pseudogene TRBV3-2) and TRBJ2-7; D is ambiguous. Trimming took 2 bases from V and 3 from J, leaving 5 bases between them. CDR3 size: 12 residues. CDR1 LGHDT and CDR2 YNNKEL come from the germline V gene (reference sequence). CDR3 sequence reads: CASSQLSYEQYF. The CDR3 DNA reads TGTGCCAGCAGCCAATTAAGCTACGAGCAGTACTTC.

This chain uses TRBV7-9 with TRBJ1-2; D is uncertain. The V gene lost 0 bases and the J gene lost 9 bases, with 8 bases spanning the gap. The CDR3 covers 12 residues. The germline V gene has CDR1 SEHNR and CDR2 FQNEAQ (reference sequence). The CDR3 nucleotides read TGTGCCAGCAGCTTAGCGTTTCGGAGCTACACCTTC. Translation gives CASSLAFRSYTF.

The rearrangement joins TRBV10-3 to TRBJ2-3, with D perhaps matching TRBD1 (6 bases). CDR3 length equals 13 residues. The germline gives CDR1 ENHRY, CDR2 SYGVKD. V was pared by 7 bases and J by 2 bases, with 10 bases between. CDR3 DNA: TGTGCCATCACCTCAGGGGTCACAGATACGCAGTATTTT. This gives the protein CAITSGVTDTQYF.

The V gene is TRBV29-1, the J gene TRBJ2-7, with 10 bases matching TRBD2. J lost 5 bases, V lost 4 bases, and 5 bases had no gene match. The CDR3 is made up of 13 amino acids. Germline CDR1 SQVTM, CDR2 ANQGSEA. DNA of the CDR3: TGCAGCGTTGTGGCTAGCGGGGGCCACGAGCAGTACTTC. Translation: CSVVASGGHEQYF.

This CDR3 is CASSPSGGESYNEQFF. The CDR3 nucleotides read TGTGCCAGCAGCCCGTCTGGCGGGGAATCTTACAATGAGCAGTTCTTC. The chain combines TRBV9 with TRBJ2-1; possibly TRBD2 for D (6 bases). Germline V gene data show CDR1 as SGDLS and CDR2 as YYNGEE. V was cut by 4 bases and J by 4 bases, with 18 bases left in between. The CDR3 is made up of 16 amino acids. The whole variable domain, remainder taken from reference TRBV9 and TRBJ2-1, is DSGVTQTPKHLITATGQRVTLRCSPRSGDLSVYWYQQSLDQGLQFLIQYYNGEERAKGNILERFSAQQFPDLHSELNLSSLELGDSALYFCASSPSGGESYNEQFFGPGTRLTVL.

The chain is built from TRBV7-2 and TRBJ2-7; 8 bases align to TRBD2. The CDR3 runs to 15 residues. Germline V gene lookup returns CDR1 SGHTA and CDR2 FQGNSA. J lost 1 base, V lost 1 base, and 3 bases had no gene match. The CDR3 DNA sequence: TGTGCCAGCAGCTTAGAAGGCGGGAGGTCCTACGAGCAGTACTTC. This codes for CASSLEGGRSYEQYF. The full variable domain, completed using reference TRBV7-2 and TRBJ2-7, is GAGVSQSPSNKVTEKGKDVELRCDPISGHTALYWYRQSLGQGLEFLIYFQGNSAPDKSGLPSDRFSAERTGGSVSTLTIQRTQQEDSAVYLCASSLEGGRSYEQYFGPGTRLTVT.

This clone was seen only once. CDR3 coding DNA: TGTGCCAGCAGCTTAACGGGAGGGACCCTCGACGGGGAGCTGTTTTTT. Protein sequence: CASSLTGGTLDGELFF. The V call is TRBV7-3, the J call TRBJ2-2, with TRBD2 identical over 7 bases. With 0 bases clipped from V and 7 bases from J, the junction kept 8 bases outside the gene matches. The CDR3 contains 16 residues. Germline V gene lookup returns CDR1 SGHTA and CDR2 FQGTGA.

The V gene is TRBV6-2 or TRBV6-3, the J gene TRBJ2-7; TRBD1 or TRBD2 may be the D gene (6 bases each). Between the trimmed V and J ends, which lost 2 bases and 4 bases, there was a span of 12 bases. From germline, CDR1 is MNHEY and CDR2 SVGEGT. The CDR3 sequence is 14 residues long. CDR3 DNA: TGTGCCAGCAGTTACGAGGGGGGTCCTTACGAGCAGTACTTC. Its protein is CASSYEGGPYEQYF.

This clone was detected only once. V gene TRBV2 combines with J gene TRBJ2-3; 8 bases line up with TRBD1. With V trimmed by 6 bases and J by 6 bases, 11 bases remained unmatched. This CDR3 comprises 15 residues. Per the germline V gene, CDR1 is SNHLY and CDR2 is FYNNEI. CDR3 nucleotide sequence: TGTGCCAGCAGCCCACAGGGGGGCCTCCTCGATACGCAGTATTTT. Residues: CASSPQGGLLDTQYF.

The chain links TRBV3-1 (or the pseudogene TRBV3-2) to TRBJ1-6, with 9 nucleotides matching TRBD1. V lost 3 bases to trimming and J lost 6 bases; unmatched junction nucleotides: 3. Germline V gives CDR1 LGHDT, CDR2 YNNKEL (reference sequence). There are 15 residues in the CDR3. Here the CDR3 reads CASSHKDRGNSPLHF. The CDR3 DNA reads as TGTGCCAGCAGCCATAAGGACAGGGGTAATTCACCCCTCCACTTT.

The chain employs TRBV28 and TRBJ1-4; D is unclear. In germline, CDR1 is MDHEN, CDR2 SYDVKM. Trimming removed 4 bases from V and 0 bases from J, with 6 bases in between. The CDR3 length is 14 residues. CDR3: CASSSAATNEKLFF. DNA for the CDR3: TGTGCCAGCAGTTCCGCAGCAACTAATGAAAAACTGTTTTTT.

This clone was seen only a few times. The chain links TRBV4-1 to TRBJ1-5, with 10 bases aligning to TRBD1. Germline V gene sequence: CDR1 MGHRA, CDR2 YSYEKL. The CDR3 sequence is 16 residues long. Losses at the gene ends were 1 base for V and 2 bases for J; bases not matched to a gene: 2. The CDR3 protein is CASSQGGTGGNQPQHF. The CDR3 DNA sequence: TGCGCCAGCAGCCAAGGGGGGACAGGGGGCAATCAGCCCCAGCATTTT.

The sample holds one count of this clone. The chain couples TRBV7-2 to TRBJ2-7; perhaps D is TRBD1 or TRBD2 (6 bases each). Germline V gene lookup returns CDR1 SGHTA and CDR2 FQGNSA. This CDR3 contains 15 residues. The ends were cut back, 5 bases at V and 3 bases at J, with 17 bases in the middle. CDR3 region: CASSLFRGASYEQYF. CDR3 bases: TGTGCCAGCAGCCTCTTTAGGGGGGCGAGCTACGAGCAGTACTTC.

The chain recombines TRBV18 with TRBJ1-2, with D maybe TRBD1 (5 bases). This CDR3 comprises 14 residues. Deletions cut 2 bases from V and 4 bases from J, with 11 bases between. Germline V gene data show CDR1 as KGHSH and CDR2 as LQKENI. The CDR3 DNA is TGTGCCAGCTCACCATCCGGGGGGGGCTATGGCTACACCTTC. The encoded protein is CASSPSGGGYGYTF.

V gene TRBV3-1 (or the pseudogene TRBV3-2) combines with J gene TRBJ1-1; 8 bases line up with TRBD1. The germline gives CDR1 LGHDT, CDR2 YNNKEL (reference sequence). Losses at the gene ends were 5 bases for V and 1 base for J; bases not matched to a gene: 3. CDR3 length: 14 residues. The CDR3 DNA sequence: TGTGCCAGCAGCTACAGGGGGGGGAACACTGAAGCTTTCTTT. Translation: CASSYRGGNTEAFF.

The chain employs TRBV11-2 and TRBJ2-5; 14 bases align to TRBD2. The CDR3 runs to 17 residues. J gave up 4 bases and V 1 base, and 5 bases lay outside the gene matches. The germline V gene encodes CDR1 SGHAT and CDR2 FQNNGV. The DNA for the CDR3 is TGTGCCAGCAGCTTAGGCCTGACTAGCGGGGGGGGAGAGACCCAGTACTTC. Its translation: CASSLGLTSGGGETQYF.